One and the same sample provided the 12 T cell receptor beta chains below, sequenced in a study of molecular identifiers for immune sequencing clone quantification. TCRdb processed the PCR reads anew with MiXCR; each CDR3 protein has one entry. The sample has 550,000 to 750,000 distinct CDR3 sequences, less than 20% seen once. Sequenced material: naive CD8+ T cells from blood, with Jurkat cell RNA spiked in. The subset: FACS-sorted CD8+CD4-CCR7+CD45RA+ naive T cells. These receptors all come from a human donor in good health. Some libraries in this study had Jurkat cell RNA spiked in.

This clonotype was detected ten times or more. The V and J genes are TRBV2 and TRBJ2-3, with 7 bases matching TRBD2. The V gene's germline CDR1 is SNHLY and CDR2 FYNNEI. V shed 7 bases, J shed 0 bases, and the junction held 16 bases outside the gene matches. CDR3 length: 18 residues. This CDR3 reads CASIPPVGLGGSTDTQYF. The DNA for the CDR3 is TGTGCCAGCATCCCCCCCGTGGGGCTGGGGGGGAGCACAGATACGCAGTATTTT. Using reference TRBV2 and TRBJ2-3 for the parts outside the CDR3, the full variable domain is EPEVTQTPSHQVTQMGQEVILRCVPISNHLYFYWYRQILGQKVEFLVSFYNNEISEKSEIFDDQFSVERPDGSNFTLKIRSTKLEDSAMYFCASIPPVGLGGSTDTQYFGPGTRLTVL.

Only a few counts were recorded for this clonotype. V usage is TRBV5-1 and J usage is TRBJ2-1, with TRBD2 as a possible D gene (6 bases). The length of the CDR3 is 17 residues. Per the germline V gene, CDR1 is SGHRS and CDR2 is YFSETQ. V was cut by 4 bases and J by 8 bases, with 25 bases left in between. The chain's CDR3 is CASSPAGIAGPTDEQFF. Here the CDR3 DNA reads TGCGCCAGCAGCCCAGCTGGTATTGCGGGGCCCACAGATGAGCAGTTCTTC. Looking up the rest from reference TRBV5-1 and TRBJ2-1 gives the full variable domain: KAGVTQTPRYLIKTRGQQVTLSCSPISGHRSVSWYQQTPGQGLQFLFEYFSETQRNKGNFPGRFSGRQFSNSRSEMNVSTLELGDSALYLCASSPAGIAGPTDEQFFGPGTRLTVL.

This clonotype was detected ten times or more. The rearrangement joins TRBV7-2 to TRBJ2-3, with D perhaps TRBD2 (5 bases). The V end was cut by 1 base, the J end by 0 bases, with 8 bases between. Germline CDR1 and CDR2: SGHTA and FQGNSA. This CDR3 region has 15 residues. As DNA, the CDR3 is TGTGCCAGCAGCTTAGGAGGACTTAGCACAGATACGCAGTATTTT. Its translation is CASSLGGLSTDTQYF.

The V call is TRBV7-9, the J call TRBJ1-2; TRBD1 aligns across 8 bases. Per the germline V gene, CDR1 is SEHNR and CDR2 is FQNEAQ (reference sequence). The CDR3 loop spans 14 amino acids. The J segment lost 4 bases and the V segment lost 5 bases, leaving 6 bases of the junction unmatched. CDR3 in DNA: TGTGCCAGCAGCCCTGCAGGGGGCGGCTATGGCTACACCTTC. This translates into CASSPAGGGYGYTF.

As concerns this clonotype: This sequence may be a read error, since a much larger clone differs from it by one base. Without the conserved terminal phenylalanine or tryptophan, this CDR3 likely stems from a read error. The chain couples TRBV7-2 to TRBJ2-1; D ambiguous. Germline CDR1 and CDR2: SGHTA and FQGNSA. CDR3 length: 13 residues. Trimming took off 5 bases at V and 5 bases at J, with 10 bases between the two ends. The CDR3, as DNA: TGTGCCAGCAGCCAGGAACTTAACAATGAGCAGTTCTAC. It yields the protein CASSQELNNEQFY.

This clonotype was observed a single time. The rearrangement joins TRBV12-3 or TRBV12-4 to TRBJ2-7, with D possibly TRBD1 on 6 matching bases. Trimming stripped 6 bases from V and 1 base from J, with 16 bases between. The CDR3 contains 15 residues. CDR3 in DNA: TGTGCCAGCAGCGGATGGCTAGGGGGTTCCTACGAGCAGTACTTC. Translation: CASSGWLGGSYEQYF.

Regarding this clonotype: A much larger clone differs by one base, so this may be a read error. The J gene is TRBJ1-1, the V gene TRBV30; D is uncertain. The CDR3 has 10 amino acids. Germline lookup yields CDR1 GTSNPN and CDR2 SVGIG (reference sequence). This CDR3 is CAWGGTEAYF. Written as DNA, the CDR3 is TGTGCCTGGGGAGGCACTGAAGCTTACTTT. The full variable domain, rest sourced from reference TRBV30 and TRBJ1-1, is SQTIHQWPATLVQPVGSPLSLECTVEGTSNPNLYWYRQAAGRGLQLLFYSVGIGQISSEVPQNLSASRPQDRQFILSSKKLLLSDSGFYLCAWGGTEAYFGQGTRLTVV.

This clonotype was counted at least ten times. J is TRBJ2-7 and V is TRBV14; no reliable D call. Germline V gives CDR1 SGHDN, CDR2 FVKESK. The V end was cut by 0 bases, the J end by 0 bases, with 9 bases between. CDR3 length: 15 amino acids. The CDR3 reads CASSQDRTYSYEQYF. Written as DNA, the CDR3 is TGTGCCAGCAGCCAAGACCGAACATACTCCTACGAGCAGTACTTC.

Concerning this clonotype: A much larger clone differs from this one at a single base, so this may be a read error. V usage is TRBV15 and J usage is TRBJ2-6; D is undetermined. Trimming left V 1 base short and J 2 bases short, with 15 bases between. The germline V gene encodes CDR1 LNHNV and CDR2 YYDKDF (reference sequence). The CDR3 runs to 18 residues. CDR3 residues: CATSRAQAQAAGANVLTF. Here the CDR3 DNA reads TGTGCCACCAGCAGAGCCCAAGCCCAAGCAGCTGGGGCCAACGTCCTGACTTTC.

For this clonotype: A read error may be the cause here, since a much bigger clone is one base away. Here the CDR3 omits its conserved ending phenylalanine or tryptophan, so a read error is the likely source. The CDR3 region has the DNA TGTGCCAGCGGACCGGAGGACTCCTACAATGAGCAGTTCTCC. Translated: CASGPEDSYNEQFS. J is TRBJ2-1 and V is TRBV7-6, with TRBD2 as a possible D gene (5 bases). The V end was cut by 8 bases, the J end by 0 bases, with 11 bases between. The CDR3 is made up of 14 amino acids. The germline gives CDR1 SGHVS, CDR2 FNYEAQ.

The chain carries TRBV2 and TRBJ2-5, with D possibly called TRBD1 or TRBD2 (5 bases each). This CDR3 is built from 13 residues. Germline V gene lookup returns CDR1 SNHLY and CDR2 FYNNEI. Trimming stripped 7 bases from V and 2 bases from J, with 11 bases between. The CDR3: CASMGVVQETQYF. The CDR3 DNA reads TGTGCCAGCATGGGGGTGGTACAAGAGACCCAGTACTTC.

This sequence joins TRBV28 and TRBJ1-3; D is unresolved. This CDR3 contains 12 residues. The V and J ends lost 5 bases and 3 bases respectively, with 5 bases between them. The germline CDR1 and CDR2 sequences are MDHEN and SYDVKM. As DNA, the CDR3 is TGTGCCAGCAGTGCCTTTGGAAACACCATATATTTT. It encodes CASSAFGNTIYF.